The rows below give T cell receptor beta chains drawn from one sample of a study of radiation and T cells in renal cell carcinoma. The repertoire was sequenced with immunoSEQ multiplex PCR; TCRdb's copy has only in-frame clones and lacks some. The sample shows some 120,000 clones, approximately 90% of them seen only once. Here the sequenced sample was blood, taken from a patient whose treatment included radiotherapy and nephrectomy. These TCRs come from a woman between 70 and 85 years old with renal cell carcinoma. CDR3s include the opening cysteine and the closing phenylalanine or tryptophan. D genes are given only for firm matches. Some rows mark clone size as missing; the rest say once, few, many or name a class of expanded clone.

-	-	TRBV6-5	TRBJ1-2	TGTGCCAGCAGTTACTCCTTCACCGGGGCCTATGGCTACACCTTC	CASSYSFTGAYGYTF
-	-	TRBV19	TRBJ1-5	TGTGCCAGTAGTCCTCAGGGGCTCGGGAATCAGCCCCAGCATTTT	CASSPQGLGNQPQHF
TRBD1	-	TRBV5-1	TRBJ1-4	TGCGCCAGCAGCCTGGGACAGGGGTACGAAAAACTGTTTTTT	CASSLGQGYEKLFF
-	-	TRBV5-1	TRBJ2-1	TGCGCCAGCAGCTTGGCCGGTGGGACACCCTACAATGAGCAGTTCTTC	CASSLAGGTPYNEQFF
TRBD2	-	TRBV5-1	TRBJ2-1	TGCGCCAGCAGCTTCGGATTAGCGGGGGGACCGAGTTACAATGAGCAGTTCTTC	CASSFGLAGGPSYNEQFF
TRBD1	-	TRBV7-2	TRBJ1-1	TGTGCCAGCAGCTCATCCGGGACAGGGGAAGCTTTCTTT	CASSSSGTGEAFF
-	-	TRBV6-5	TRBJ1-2	TGTGCCGTCGGGCAGGCGGGCTATGGCTACACCTTC	CAVGQAGYGYTF
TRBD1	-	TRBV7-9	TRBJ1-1	TGTGCCAGCAGCTCAACAGGGGACGCTTTCTTT	CASSSTGDAFF
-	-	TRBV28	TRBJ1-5	TGTGCCAGCAGTTTAGGCGCGGGACAGCCCCAGCATTTT	CASSLGAGQPQHF
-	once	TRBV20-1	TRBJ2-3	TGCAGTGCAATCGGGGATACGCAGTATTTT	CSAIGDTQYF
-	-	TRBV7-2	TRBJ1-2	TGTGCCAGCACCCCGACAGGTGGTTCCCGCTACACCTTC	CASTPTGGSRYTF
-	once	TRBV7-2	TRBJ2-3	TGTGCCAGCAGCTTAGGGCAATTAGGAACAGATACGCAGTATTTT	CASSLGQLGTDTQYF
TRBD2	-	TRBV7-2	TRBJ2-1	TGTGCCAGCAGCTTAGCCGGGGGGAGTGACGTCGGATCCTACAATGAGCAGTTCTTC	CASSLAGGSDVGSYNEQFF
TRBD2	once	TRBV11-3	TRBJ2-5	TGTGCCAGCAGCCCGGGCCACTCGGGGGGGCCGGGGGAGACCCAGTACTTC	CASSPGHSGGPGETQYF
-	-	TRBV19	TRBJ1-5	TGTGCCAGTAGTATAGATCCGAGGGACCAGCCCCAGCATTTT	CASSIDPRDQPQHF
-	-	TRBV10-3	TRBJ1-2	TGTGCCATCAGTGAGGTCGGGAATACCAACTATGGCTACACCTTC	CAISEVGNTNYGYTF
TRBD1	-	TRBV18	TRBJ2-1	TGTGCCAGCTCACTGGACAGGGTCAATGAGCAGTTCTTC	CASSLDRVNEQFF
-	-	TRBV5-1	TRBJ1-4	TGCGCCAGCAGCTCCGGACGCCATAATGAAAAACTGTTTTTT	CASSSGRHNEKLFF
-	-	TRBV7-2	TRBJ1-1	TGTGCCAGCAGCACCTCACAGAGTTTCACTGAAGCTTTCTTT	CASSTSQSFTEAFF
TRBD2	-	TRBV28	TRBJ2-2	TGTGCCAGCATCCGGGGGGGCCCCGGGGAGCTGTTTTTT	CASIRGGPGELFF
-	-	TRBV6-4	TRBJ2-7	TGTGCCAGCAACTACGAGCAGTACTTC	CASNYEQYF
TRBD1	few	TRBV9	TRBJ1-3	TGTGCCAGCAGGCCCGGGACAGGGGTTGACACCATATATTTT	CASRPGTGVDTIYF
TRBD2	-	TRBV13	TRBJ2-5	TGTGCCAGCATCAGGCTACGGGGACTAGCCCCGCAAGAGGCCCAGTACTTC	CASIRLRGLAPQEAQYF
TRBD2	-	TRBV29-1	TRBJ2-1	TGCAGCGTCGTAGCGGGGGGGTCCTACAATGAGCAGTTCTTC	CSVVAGGSYNEQFF
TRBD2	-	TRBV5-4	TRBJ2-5	TGTGCCAGCAGCTTGGGGACTAGCGGGGGGGCTAGTGAGACCCAGTACTTC	CASSLGTSGGASETQYF
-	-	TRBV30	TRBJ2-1	TGTGCCTGGAGCGGCGGGTCGTGGAATGAGCAGTTCTTC	CAWSGGSWNEQFF
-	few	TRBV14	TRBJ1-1	TGTGCCAGCAGCCAAGAGGTGGCCATGAACACTGAAGCTTTCTTT	CASSQEVAMNTEAFF
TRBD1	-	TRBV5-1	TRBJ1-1	TGCGCCAGCAACCGGGACAGGGGGCGGACTGAAGCTTTCTTT	CASNRDRGRTEAFF
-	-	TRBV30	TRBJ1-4	TGTGCCTGGACTAGGTCCCAGTATAATGAAAAACTGTTTTTT	CAWTRSQYNEKLFF
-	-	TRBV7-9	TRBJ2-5	TGTGCCAGCAGCTTCGGCGGGGCCTCGGCTCAGTACTTC	CASSFGGASAQYF
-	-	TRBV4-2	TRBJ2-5	TGTGCCAGCAGCCAAAGGGGGGACAGTAAAAAAGAGACCCAGTACTTC	CASSQRGDSKKETQYF
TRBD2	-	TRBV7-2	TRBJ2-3	TGTGCCAGCAGTACTAGCGGGGGGGCTAGCACAGATACGCAGTATTTT	CASSTSGGASTDTQYF